This TCR beta chain derives from a study of CD8+CD57+ T cells in acquired aplastic anemia. Study information: Sorted cells (CD4+ and CD8+) yielded DNA amounts that averaged about 3.4 ug. Study conclusions and caveats: Shared by patients and controls, some 29 CD8+ CDR3s were abundant in patients.

CDR3 and TCR beta VDJ profiling relied on genomic DNA as the template. In TCRdb, the reads were re-called with MiXCR into one record per CDR3 protein. The table lists about 420,000 distinct CDR3 sequences, just under 70% of them singletons. In the case of this clonotype: Its antigen is not identified.

The CDR3 runs to 18 residues. Trimming stripped 2 bases from V and 0 bases from J, with 15 bases between. CDR1 SGHTS and CDR2 YDEGEE come from the germline V gene. Specimen: sorted CD4+, CD8+, or CD8+CD57+ T cells (not recorded which) from PBMCs. The TCR sequence derives from a human donor in good health, serving as a control. The chain carries TRBV5-8 and TRBJ2-6; D ambiguous. The CDR3 region is CASSLNGPRFSGANVLTF. CDR3 sequence (DNA): TGTGCCAGCAGCTTAAACGGACCGAGATTCTCTGGGGCCAACGTCCTGACTTTC.